This TCR beta chain was profiled in a study of CXCR3-negative and CXCR3-positive naive CD8 T cells. Overall study context: Cumulative TRB read yield was about 140 million, averaging about 1.5 +/- 0.3 million per library. Regarding the study as a whole: For memory CD8+ cells diversity was much lower, but both naive subsets had comparably high diversity. Comparison of naive subsets found surface CD5 to be comparable, and TCR strength was inferred on the basis of TRB CDR3 properties. TRB CDR3s were more hydrophobic in CXCR3-positive than in CXCR3-negative naive cells.

Germline V lookup: CDR1 SGHVS, CDR2 FNYEAQ. This CDR3 region has 15 residues. UMI-labeled TRB cDNA libraries were prepared by 5' RACE. TCRdb reprocessed the 5' RACE reads and stores each CDR3 protein as one record, lacking DNA. This sample's table has tens of thousands of distinct CDR3 sequences. In regard to this clonotype: Its antigen remains unknown.

This chain connects TRBV7-6 to TRBJ1-1; TCRdb calls TRBD1, which cannot be checked without DNA. The sequence was collected from a human donor in good health. Some clones in this sample may be carry-over from other donors' samples. The material sequenced was naive CXCR3+ CD8+ T cells from blood. Noted subset: CD45RO-CCR7+CD27+CD95- naive CD8+ T cells expressing CXCR3 (TNR3+). CDR3: CASSLGAVGESEAFF.